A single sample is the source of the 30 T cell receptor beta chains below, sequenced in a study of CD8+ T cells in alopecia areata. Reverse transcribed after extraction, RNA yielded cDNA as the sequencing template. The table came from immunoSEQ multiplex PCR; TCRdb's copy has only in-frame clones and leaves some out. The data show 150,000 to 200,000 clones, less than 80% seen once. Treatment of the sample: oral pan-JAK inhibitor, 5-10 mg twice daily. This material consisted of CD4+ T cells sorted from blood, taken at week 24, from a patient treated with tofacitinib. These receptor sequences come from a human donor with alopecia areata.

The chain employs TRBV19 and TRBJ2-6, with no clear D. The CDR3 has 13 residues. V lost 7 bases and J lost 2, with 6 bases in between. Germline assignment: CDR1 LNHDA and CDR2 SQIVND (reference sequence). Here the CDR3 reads CASTSTGANVLTF. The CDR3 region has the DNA TGTGCCAGTACGTCTACTGGGGCCAACGTCCTGACTTTC.

This CDR3 reads CASSLGTNTGELFF. CDR3 nucleotides: TGTGCCAGCAGCTTGGGGACGAACACCGGGGAGCTGTTTTTT. The V and J genes are TRBV7-3 and TRBJ2-2; D remains unclear. The CDR3 runs 14 residues. Looked up from germline, CDR1 is SGHTA and CDR2 is FQGTGA. Trimming took off 3 bases at V and 0 bases at J, with 5 bases between the two ends.

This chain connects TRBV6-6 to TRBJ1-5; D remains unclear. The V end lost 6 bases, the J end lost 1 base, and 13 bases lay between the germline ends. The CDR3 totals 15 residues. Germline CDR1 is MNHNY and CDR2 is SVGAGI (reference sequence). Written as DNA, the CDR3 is TGTGCCAGCAGATTCGGATACGGCAGCAATCAGCCCCAGCATTTT. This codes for CASRFGYGSNQPQHF.

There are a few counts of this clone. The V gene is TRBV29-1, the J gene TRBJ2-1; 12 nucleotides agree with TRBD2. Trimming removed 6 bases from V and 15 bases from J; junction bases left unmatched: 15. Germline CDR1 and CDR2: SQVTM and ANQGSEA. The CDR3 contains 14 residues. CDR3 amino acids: CSVDTSGGTNGGFF. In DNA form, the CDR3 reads TGCAGCGTCGATACTAGCGGGGGGACTAACGGAGGGTTCTTC.

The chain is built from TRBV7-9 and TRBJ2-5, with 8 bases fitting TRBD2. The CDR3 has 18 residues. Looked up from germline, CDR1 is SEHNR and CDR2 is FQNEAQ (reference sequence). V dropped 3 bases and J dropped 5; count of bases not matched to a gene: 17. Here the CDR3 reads CASSLPPKAGVRRETQYF. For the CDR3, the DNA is TGTGCCAGCAGCTTGCCCCCTAAAGCGGGGGTGCGGAGGGAGACCCAGTACTTC.

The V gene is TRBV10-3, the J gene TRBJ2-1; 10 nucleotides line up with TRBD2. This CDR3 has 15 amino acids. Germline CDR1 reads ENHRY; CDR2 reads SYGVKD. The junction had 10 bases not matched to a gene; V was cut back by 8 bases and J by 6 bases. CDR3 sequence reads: CAIGLAGALTNEQFF. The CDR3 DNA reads TGTGCCATCGGGCTAGCGGGGGCCCTGACCAATGAGCAGTTCTTC.

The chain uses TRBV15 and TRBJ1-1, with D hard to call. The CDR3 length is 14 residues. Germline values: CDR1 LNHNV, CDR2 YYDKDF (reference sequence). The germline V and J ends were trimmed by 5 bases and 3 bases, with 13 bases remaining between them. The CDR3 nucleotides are TGTGCCACCAGCCCGGGTGGTCGTGACACTGAAGCTTTCTTT. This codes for CATSPGGRDTEAFF.

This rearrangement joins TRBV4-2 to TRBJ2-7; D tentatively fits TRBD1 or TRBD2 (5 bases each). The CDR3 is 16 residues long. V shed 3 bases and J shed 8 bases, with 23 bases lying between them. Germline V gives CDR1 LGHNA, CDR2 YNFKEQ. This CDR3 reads CASSQRSQGGLGQQYF. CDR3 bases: TGTGCCAGCAGCCAGAGGTCTCAGGGCGGGTTAGGTCAGCAGTACTTC.

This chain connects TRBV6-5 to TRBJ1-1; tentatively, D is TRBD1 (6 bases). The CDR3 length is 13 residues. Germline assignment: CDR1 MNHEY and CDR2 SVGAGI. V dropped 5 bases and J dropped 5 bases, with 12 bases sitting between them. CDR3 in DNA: TGTGCCAGCAGTGATTACAGGGCGACTGAAGCTTTCTTT. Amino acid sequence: CASSDYRATEAFF.

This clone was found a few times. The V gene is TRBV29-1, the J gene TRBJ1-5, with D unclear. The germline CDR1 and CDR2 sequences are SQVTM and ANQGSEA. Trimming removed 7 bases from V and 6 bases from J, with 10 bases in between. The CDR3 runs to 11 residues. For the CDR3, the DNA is TGCAGCGCCATACCGGGTCAGCCCCAGCATTTT. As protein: CSAIPGQPQHF.

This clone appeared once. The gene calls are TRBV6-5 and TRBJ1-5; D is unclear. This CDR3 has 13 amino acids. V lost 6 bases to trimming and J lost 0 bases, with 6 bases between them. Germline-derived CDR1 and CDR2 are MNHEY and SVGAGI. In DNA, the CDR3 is TGTGCCAGCAGCCCCAATAGCAATCAGCCCCAGCATTTT. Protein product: CASSPNSNQPQHF.

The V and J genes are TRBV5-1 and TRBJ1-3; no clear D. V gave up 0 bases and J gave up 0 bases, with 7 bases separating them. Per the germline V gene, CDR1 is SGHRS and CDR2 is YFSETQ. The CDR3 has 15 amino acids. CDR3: CASSLEAASGNTIYF. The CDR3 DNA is TGCGCCAGCAGCTTGGAGGCAGCCTCTGGAAACACCATATATTTT.

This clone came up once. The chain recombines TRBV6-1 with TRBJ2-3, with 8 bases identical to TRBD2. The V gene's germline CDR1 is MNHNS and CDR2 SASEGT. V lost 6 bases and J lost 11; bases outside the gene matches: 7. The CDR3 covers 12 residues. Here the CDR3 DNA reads TGTGCCAGCAGAGGACTAGCAGAGATGCAGTATTTT. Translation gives CASRGLAEMQYF.

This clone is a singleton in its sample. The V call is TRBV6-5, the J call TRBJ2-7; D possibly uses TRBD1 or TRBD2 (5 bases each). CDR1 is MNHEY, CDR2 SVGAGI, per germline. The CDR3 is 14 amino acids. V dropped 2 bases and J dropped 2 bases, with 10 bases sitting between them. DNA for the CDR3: TGTGCCAGCAGTTACGGGACCCGCCCCTACGAGCAGTACTTC. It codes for CASSYGTRPYEQYF.

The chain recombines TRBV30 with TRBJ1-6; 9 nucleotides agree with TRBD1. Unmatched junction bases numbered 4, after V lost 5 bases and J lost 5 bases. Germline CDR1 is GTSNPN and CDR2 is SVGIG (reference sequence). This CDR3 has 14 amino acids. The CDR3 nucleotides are TGTGCCTGGGGACAGGGGATTAATAATTCACCCCTCCACTTT. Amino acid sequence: CAWGQGINNSPLHF.

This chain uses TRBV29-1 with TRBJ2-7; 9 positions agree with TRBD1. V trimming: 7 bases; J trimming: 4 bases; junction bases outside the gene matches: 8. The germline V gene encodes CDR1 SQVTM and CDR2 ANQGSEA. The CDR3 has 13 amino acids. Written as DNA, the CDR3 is TGCAGCGCAGGGGGACAGGGAATTTACGAGCAGTACTTC. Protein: CSAGGQGIYEQYF.

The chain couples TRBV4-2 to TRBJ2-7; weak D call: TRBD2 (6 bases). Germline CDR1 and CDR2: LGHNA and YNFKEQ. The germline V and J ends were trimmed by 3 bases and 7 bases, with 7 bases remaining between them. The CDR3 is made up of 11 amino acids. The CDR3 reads CASSQAGEQYF. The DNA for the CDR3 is TGTGCCAGCAGCCAGGCGGGGGAGCAGTACTTC.

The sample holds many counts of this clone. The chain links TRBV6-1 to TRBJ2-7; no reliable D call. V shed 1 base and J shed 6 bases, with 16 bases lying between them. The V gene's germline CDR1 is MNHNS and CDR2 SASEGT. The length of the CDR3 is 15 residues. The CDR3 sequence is CASSEDNHRAGEQYF. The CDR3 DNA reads TGTGCCAGCAGTGAAGACAATCATCGGGCTGGCGAGCAGTACTTC.

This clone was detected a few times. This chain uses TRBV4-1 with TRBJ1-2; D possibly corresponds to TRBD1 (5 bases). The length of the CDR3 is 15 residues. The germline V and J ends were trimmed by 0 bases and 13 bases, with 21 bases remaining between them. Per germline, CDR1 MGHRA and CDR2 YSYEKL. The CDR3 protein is CASSQEGRGDAGSTF. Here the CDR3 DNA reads TGCGCCAGCAGCCAAGAAGGGAGAGGGGACGCCGGGTCCACCTTC.

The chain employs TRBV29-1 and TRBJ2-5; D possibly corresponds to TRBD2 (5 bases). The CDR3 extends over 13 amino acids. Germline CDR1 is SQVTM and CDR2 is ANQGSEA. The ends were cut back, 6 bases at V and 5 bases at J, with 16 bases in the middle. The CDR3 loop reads CSVANERRETQYF. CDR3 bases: TGCAGCGTCGCCAACGAACGGAGGGAGACCCAGTACTTC.

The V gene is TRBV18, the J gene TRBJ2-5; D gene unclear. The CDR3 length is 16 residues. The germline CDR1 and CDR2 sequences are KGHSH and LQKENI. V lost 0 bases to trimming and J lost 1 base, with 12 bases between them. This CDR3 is CASSPPVGRFQETQYF. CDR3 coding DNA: TGTGCCAGCTCACCACCCGTAGGCAGGTTCCAAGAGACCCAGTACTTC.

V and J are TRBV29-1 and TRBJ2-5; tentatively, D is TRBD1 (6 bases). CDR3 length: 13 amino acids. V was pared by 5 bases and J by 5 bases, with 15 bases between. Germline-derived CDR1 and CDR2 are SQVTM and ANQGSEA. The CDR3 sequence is CSVSRGLGETQYF. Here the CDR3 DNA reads TGCAGCGTTTCCAGGGGATTAGGGGAGACCCAGTACTTC.

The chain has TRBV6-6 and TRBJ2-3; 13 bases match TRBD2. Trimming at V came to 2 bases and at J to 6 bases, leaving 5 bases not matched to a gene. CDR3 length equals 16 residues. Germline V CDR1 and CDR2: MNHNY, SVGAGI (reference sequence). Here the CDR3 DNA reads TGTGCCAGCAGTTACAAACTAGCGGGGGGGCGTGATACGCAGTATTTT. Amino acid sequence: CASSYKLAGGRDTQYF.

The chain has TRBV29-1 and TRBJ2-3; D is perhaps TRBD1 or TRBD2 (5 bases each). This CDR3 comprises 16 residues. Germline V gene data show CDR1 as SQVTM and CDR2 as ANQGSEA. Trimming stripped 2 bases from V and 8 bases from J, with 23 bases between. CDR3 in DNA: TGCAGCGTTGAAACCGTCCTGGGACCAAGACGGGGTACGCAGTATTTT. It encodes CSVETVLGPRRGTQYF.

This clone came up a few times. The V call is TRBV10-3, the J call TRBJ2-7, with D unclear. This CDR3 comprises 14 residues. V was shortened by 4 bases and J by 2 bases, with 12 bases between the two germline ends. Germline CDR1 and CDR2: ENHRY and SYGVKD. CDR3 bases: TGTGCCATCAGTGGGCAGTTCTCGGCCTACGAGCAGTACTTC. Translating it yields CAISGQFSAYEQYF.

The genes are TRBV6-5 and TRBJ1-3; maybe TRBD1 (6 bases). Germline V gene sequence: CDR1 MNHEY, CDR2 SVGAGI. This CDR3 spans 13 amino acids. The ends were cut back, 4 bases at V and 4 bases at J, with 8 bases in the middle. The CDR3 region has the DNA TGTGCCAGCAGTTTTGACAGGGGAAACACCATATATTTT. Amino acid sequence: CASSFDRGNTIYF.

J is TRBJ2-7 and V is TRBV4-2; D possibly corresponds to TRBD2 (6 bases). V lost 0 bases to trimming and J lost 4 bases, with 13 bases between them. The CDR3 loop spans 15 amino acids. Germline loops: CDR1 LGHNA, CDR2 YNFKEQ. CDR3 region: CASSQETTRVYEQYF. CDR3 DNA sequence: TGTGCCAGCAGCCAAGAGACGACTAGGGTTTACGAGCAGTACTTC.

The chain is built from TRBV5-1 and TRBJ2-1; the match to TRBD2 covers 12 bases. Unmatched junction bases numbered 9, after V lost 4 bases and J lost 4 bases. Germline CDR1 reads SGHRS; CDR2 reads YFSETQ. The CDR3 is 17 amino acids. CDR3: CASSAGASGGAYNEQFF. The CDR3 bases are TGCGCCAGCAGCGCCGGAGCTAGCGGGGGGGCTTACAATGAGCAGTTCTTC.

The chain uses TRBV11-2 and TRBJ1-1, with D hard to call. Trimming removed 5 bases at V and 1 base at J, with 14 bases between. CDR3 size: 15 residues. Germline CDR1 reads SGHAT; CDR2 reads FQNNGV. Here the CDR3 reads CASSPQAISNTEAFF. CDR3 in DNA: TGTGCCAGCAGCCCGCAGGCCATATCGAACACTGAAGCTTTCTTT. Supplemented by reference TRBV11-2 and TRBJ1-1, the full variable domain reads EAGVAQSPRYKIIEKRQSVAFWCNPISGHATLYWYQQILGQGPKLLIQFQNNGVVDDSQLPKDRFSAERLKGVDSTLKIQPAKLEDSAVYLCASSPQAISNTEAFFGQGTRLTVV.

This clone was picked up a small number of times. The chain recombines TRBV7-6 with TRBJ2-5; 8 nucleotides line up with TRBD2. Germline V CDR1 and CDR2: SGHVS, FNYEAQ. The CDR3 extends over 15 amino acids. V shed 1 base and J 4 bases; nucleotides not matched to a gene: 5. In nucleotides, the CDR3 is TGTGCCAGCAGCTTAGTCGGGGGGGCCGGAGAGACCCAGTACTTC. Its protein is CASSLVGGAGETQYF. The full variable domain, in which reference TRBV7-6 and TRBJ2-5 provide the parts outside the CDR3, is GAGVSQSPRYKVTKRGQDVALRCDPISGHVSLYWYRQALGQGPEFLTYFNYEAQQDKSGLPNDRFSAERPEGSISTLTIQRTEQRDSAMYRCASSLVGGAGETQYFGPGTRLLVL.